A single sample is the source of the 27 T cell receptor beta chains below, sequenced in a study of T-cell memory formation after mild COVID-19. Via MiXCR, TCRdb re-called the 5' RACE reads, giving one row per CDR3 protein. The sample has about 340,000 distinct CDR3 sequences; around 20% are singletons. What was sequenced was PBMCs or a T cell subset sorted from them (not recorded which). The receptors here all came from a man aged 18-30 years who had mild COVID-19 (a few samples of this study predate the infection). Cell type and time point are not known.

This clonotype was detected a few times. This sequence joins TRBV6-2 or TRBV6-3 and TRBJ2-3; 7 bases line up with TRBD2. V shed 6 bases, J shed 9 bases, and the junction held 3 bases outside the gene matches. Germline V gene data show CDR1 as MNHEY and CDR2 as SVGEGT. The CDR3 runs 11 residues. Here the CDR3 DNA reads TGTGCCAGCAGCAAGACTAGCACGCAGTATTTT. Translating it yields CASSKTSTQYF.

In its sample, this clonotype was seen many times. The gene calls are TRBV6-4 and TRBJ2-3, with TRBD1 as a possible D gene (6 bases). This CDR3 spans 15 amino acids. Germline V CDR1 and CDR2: MRHNA, SNTAGT. V was trimmed by 6 bases and J by 4 bases, leaving 17 bases between them. The CDR3 protein is CASSPRGGVADTQYF. DNA of the CDR3: TGTGCCAGCAGCCCTCGAGGGGGAGTAGCAGATACGCAGTATTTT.

The rearrangement links TRBV5-6 to TRBJ2-3, with 8 nucleotides matching TRBD1. The V gene end was trimmed by 7 bases and the J gene end by 3 bases; junction bases not matched to a gene: 16. This CDR3 comprises 17 residues. Germline V gives CDR1 SGHDT, CDR2 YYEEEE. The CDR3 loop is CASAAPVRQGSTDTQYF. The CDR3 bases are TGTGCCAGCGCGGCCCCAGTCAGACAGGGGTCTACAGATACGCAGTATTTT. The full variable domain, with the rest looked up from reference TRBV5-6 and TRBJ2-3, is DAGVTQSPTHLIKTRGQQVTLRCSPKSGHDTVSWYQQALGQGPQFIFQYYEEEERQRGNFPDRFSGHQFPNYSSELNVNALLLGDSALYLCASAAPVRQGSTDTQYFGPGTRLTVL.

There are a few counts of this clonotype. The rearrangement uses TRBV19 and TRBJ2-3; no reliable D call. Trimming pared 3 bases from V and 0 bases from J, leaving 10 bases between. The CDR3 contains 15 residues. CDR1 and CDR2 from the germline V gene are LNHDA and SQIVND (reference sequence). The CDR3 region has the DNA TGTGCCAGTAGTATTTATCCGAAAAGCACAGATACGCAGTATTTT. Residues: CASSIYPKSTDTQYF.

Only a few counts were recorded for this clonotype. This sequence joins TRBV6-2 or TRBV6-3 and TRBJ1-5; D unclear. The CDR3 extends over 14 amino acids. V gave up 8 bases and J gave up 4 bases, with 15 bases separating them. Germline CDR1 reads MNHEY; CDR2 reads SVGEGT. The CDR3 sequence: CASGVPYPNQPQHF. CDR3 coding DNA: TGTGCCAGCGGGGTACCGTACCCAAATCAGCCCCAGCATTTT.

This clonotype has at least ten counts. This chain joins TRBV7-2 and TRBJ1-3, with D hard to call. CDR1 and CDR2 (germline): SGHTA, FQGNSA. Trimming pared 3 bases from V and 1 base from J, leaving 13 bases between. CDR3 length equals 16 residues. CDR3 sequence: CASSFVAGLSGNTIYF. The CDR3 DNA sequence: TGTGCCAGCAGCTTCGTGGCGGGCTTATCTGGAAACACCATATATTTT. The full variable domain, completed using reference TRBV7-2 and TRBJ1-3, is GAGVSQSPSNKVTEKGKDVELRCDPISGHTALYWYRQSLGQGLEFLIYFQGNSAPDKSGLPSDRFSAERTGGSVSTLTIQRTQQEDSAVYLCASSFVAGLSGNTIYFGEGSWLTVV.

The V and J genes are TRBV15 and TRBJ1-3; a weak D match, TRBD1 (6 bases). With 1 base removed from V and 0 bases from J, the gap between germline ends came to 13 bases. The CDR3 extends over 17 amino acids. The germline V gene encodes CDR1 LNHNV and CDR2 YYDKDF (reference sequence). CDR3 coding DNA: TGTGCCACCAGCAGAGTTTTGGGGGGCAGCTCTGGAAACACCATATATTTT. Translating it yields CATSRVLGGSSGNTIYF.

The sample holds a few counts of this clonotype. The chain couples TRBV5-4 to TRBJ2-7; 12 nucleotides line up with TRBD2. The CDR3 loop spans 17 amino acids. Germline trimming cut 4 bases from V and 0 bases from J; bases unmatched to any gene: 8. CDR1 is SGHNT and CDR2 is YYREEE in the germline V gene (reference sequence). The DNA for the CDR3 is TGTGCCAGCAGCCGGGGACTAGCGGGCCAAGGCTCCTACGAGCAGTACTTC. Translated, it gives CASSRGLAGQGSYEQYF.

This clonotype was seen ten or more times. The chain is built from TRBV29-1 and TRBJ1-5; D is possibly TRBD1 (5 bases). V was cut by 5 bases and J by 4 bases, with 9 bases left in between. The germline gives CDR1 SQVTM, CDR2 ANQGSEA. The CDR3 covers 12 residues. CDR3 DNA sequence: TGCAGCGTTCAGGGTGAAAATCAGCCCCAGCATTTT. This translates into CSVQGENQPQHF.

CDR3 coding DNA: TGTGCCAGCAGCTTAGATGCTAGCGGGGGGCGCTTCCCTCTCGAGCAGTACGTC. Encoded protein: CASSLDASGGRFPLEQYV. The chain links TRBV7-6 to TRBJ2-7; 11 positions match TRBD2. The V gene's germline CDR1 is SGHVS and CDR2 FNYEAQ. This CDR3 has 18 residues. Trimming removed 1 base from V and 6 bases from J; junction bases left unmatched: 14.

This clonotype was seen a few times. This chain links TRBV10-2 with TRBJ2-7; D is undetermined. V was clipped by 7 bases and J by 6 bases, with 13 bases between them. In germline, CDR1 is WSHSY, CDR2 SAAADI. There are 12 residues in the CDR3. CDR3 sequence: CASNRRTGEQYF. CDR3 in DNA: TGCGCCAGCAACCGACGGACGGGCGAGCAGTACTTC.

This chain connects TRBV5-6 to TRBJ1-2; D unclear. This CDR3 is 13 amino acids long. The germline V gene encodes CDR1 SGHDT and CDR2 YYEEEE. The germline V and J ends were trimmed by 3 bases and 0 bases, with 6 bases remaining between them. In DNA form, the CDR3 reads TGTGCCAGCAGCTACACGACTAACTATGGCTACACCTTC. It translates to CASSYTTNYGYTF.

This clonotype was found a few times. This chain uses TRBV3-1 with TRBJ1-1, with D hard to call. The V end lost 0 bases, the J end lost 4 bases, and 6 bases lay between the germline ends. The CDR3 contains 13 residues. Germline V gives CDR1 LGHDT, CDR2 YNNKEL (reference sequence). The CDR3 DNA reads TGTGCCAGCAGCCAAGACAAGGGCACTGAAGCTTTCTTT. Its translation: CASSQDKGTEAFF.

The chain recombines TRBV6-2 or TRBV6-3 with TRBJ1-1; no clear D. This CDR3 contains 11 residues. V lost 0 bases, J lost 11 bases, and 7 bases lay in between. The V gene's germline CDR1 is MNHEY and CDR2 SVGEGT. The CDR3 region is CASSYSLTAFF. The CDR3 coding sequence is TGTGCCAGCAGTTACTCTTTGACCGCTTTCTTT.

The rearrangement joins TRBV6-5 to TRBJ2-2, with unresolved D. In germline, CDR1 is MNHEY, CDR2 SVGAGI. CDR3 length equals 13 residues. Trimming shortened V by 0 bases and J by 8 bases, and 7 bases separated the two germline ends. This CDR3 is CASSYSKVGELFF. The CDR3 DNA reads as TGTGCCAGCAGTTACTCGAAAGTGGGGGAGCTGTTTTTT.

The gene calls are TRBV2 and TRBJ1-2, with unresolved D. Germline V gives CDR1 SNHLY, CDR2 FYNNEI. CDR3 length: 14 residues. Trimming removed 7 bases from V and 4 bases from J, with 16 bases in between. CDR3 amino acids: CASIFDRRAYGYTF. CDR3 coding DNA: TGTGCCAGCATCTTCGATCGACGGGCCTATGGCTACACCTTC.

The chain is built from TRBV6-1 and TRBJ2-1; no definite D call. The V and J ends lost 6 bases and 7 bases respectively, with 19 bases between them. The CDR3 totals 15 residues. Germline lookup yields CDR1 MNHNS and CDR2 SASEGT. In nucleotides, the CDR3 is TGTGCCAGCAGGGAGCAGCTGGCTACCGGGAATGAGCAGTTCTTC. Translating gives CASREQLATGNEQFF.

The CDR3 DNA sequence: TGCAGTGCTAGAGCGGGAGGGGGGGGAGGACAGCCCCAGCATTTT. This codes for CSARAGGGGGQPQHF. This sequence joins TRBV20-1 and TRBJ1-5, with TRBD1 as a possible D gene (6 bases). The V end was cut by 1 base, the J end by 7 bases, with 17 bases between. Germline CDR1 is DFQATT and CDR2 is SNEGSKA (reference sequence). This CDR3 has 15 residues.

This chain links TRBV15 with TRBJ2-1, with a tentative D call TRBD1 (6 bases). CDR1 is LNHNV, CDR2 YYDKDF, per germline (reference sequence). The CDR3 extends over 11 amino acids. V was cut by 11 bases and J by 12 bases, with 17 bases left in between. CDR3 protein: CASRNRETQFF. The DNA for the CDR3 is TGTGCCTCAAGAAACAGGGAGACGCAGTTCTTC.

This clonotype showed up just a few times. The rearrangement joins TRBV20-1 to TRBJ2-3; 13 positions agree with TRBD2. With V trimmed by 8 bases and J by 2 bases, 7 bases remained unmatched. Germline-derived CDR1 and CDR2 are DFQATT and SNEGSKA (reference sequence). This CDR3 has 15 residues. CDR3 region: CSRTTSGGTTDTQYF. Written as DNA, the CDR3 is TGCAGTAGAACGACTAGCGGGGGGACCACAGATACGCAGTATTTT.

This clonotype was counted a few times. The genes are TRBV18 and TRBJ2-3; TRBD1 matches 12 bases. The CDR3 length is 17 residues. Unmatched junction bases numbered 6, after V lost 1 base and J lost 4 bases. In germline, CDR1 is KGHSH, CDR2 LQKENI. The CDR3 bases are TGTGCCAGCTCACCACGGAGGGGACAGGGGGCCCCAGATACGCAGTATTTT. Protein sequence: CASSPRRGQGAPDTQYF.

Worth noting for this clonotype: A junction end diverges from the germline sequence, so it may reflect a read error. The genes are TRBV2 and TRBJ2-1; 8 bases agree with TRBD2. CDR1 SNHLY and CDR2 FYNNEI come from the germline V gene. This CDR3 is 15 amino acids long. This CDR3 is CASNYGGGLYDEQFF. CDR3 coding DNA: TGTGCAAGCAACTATGGCGGGGGGCTTTATGATGAGCAGTTCTTC.

This clonotype has a handful of counts. The chain links TRBV7-9 to TRBJ2-6, with 9 bases identical to TRBD1. Trimming cost V 1 base and J 0 bases; bases outside gene matches: 13. Germline assignment: CDR1 SEHNR and CDR2 FQNEAQ (reference sequence). The CDR3 is 21 residues long. CDR3 region: CASSLGAPRTGVFSGANVLTF. CDR3 nucleotides: TGTGCCAGCAGCTTAGGGGCCCCTAGGACAGGGGTCTTCTCTGGGGCCAACGTCCTGACTTTC.

This clonotype was observed many times. The chain couples TRBV12-3 or TRBV12-4 to TRBJ2-7; D uncertain. V dropped 3 bases and J dropped 3 bases, with 12 bases sitting between them. The CDR3 spans 14 residues. CDR3 DNA: TGTGCCAGCAGTTTGGTCGAATCAAACTACGAGCAGTACTTC. This codes for CASSLVESNYEQYF.

This clonotype was seen a handful of times. The chain has TRBV14 and TRBJ2-3; possibly TRBD1 for D (6 bases). In germline, CDR1 is SGHDN, CDR2 FVKESK. V gave up 7 bases and J gave up 8 bases, with 16 bases separating them. The CDR3 extends over 13 amino acids. CDR3 coding DNA: TGTGCCAGCACTCAGGTGGTCAGGGGTACGCAGTATTTT. Protein: CASTQVVRGTQYF. The full variable domain, in which reference TRBV14 and TRBJ2-3 provide the parts outside the CDR3, is EAGVTQFPSHSVIEKGQTVTLRCDPISGHDNLYWYRRVMGKEIKFLLHFVKESKQDESGMPNNRFLAERTGGTYSTLKVQPAELEDSGVYFCASTQVVRGTQYFGPGTRLTVL.

CDR3 nucleotides: TGTGCCAGCAACCACAGGAGAATGAACACTGAAGCTTTCTTT. Translation: CASNHRRMNTEAFF. This chain joins TRBV12-3 or TRBV12-4 and TRBJ1-1; possible D gene TRBD1, 5 bases. With 7 bases removed from V and 0 bases from J, the gap between germline ends came to 12 bases. The CDR3 runs 14 residues.

The sample holds many counts of this clonotype. V usage is TRBV9 and J usage is TRBJ2-7; no definite D call. This CDR3 is 14 amino acids long. Trimming shortened V by 3 bases and J by 0 bases, and 10 bases separated the two germline ends. Germline V gene lookup returns CDR1 SGDLS and CDR2 YYNGEE. CDR3 nucleotides: TGTGCCAGCAGCGCCTATGACGGCTCCTACGAGCAGTACGTC. Translation gives CASSAYDGSYEQYV.